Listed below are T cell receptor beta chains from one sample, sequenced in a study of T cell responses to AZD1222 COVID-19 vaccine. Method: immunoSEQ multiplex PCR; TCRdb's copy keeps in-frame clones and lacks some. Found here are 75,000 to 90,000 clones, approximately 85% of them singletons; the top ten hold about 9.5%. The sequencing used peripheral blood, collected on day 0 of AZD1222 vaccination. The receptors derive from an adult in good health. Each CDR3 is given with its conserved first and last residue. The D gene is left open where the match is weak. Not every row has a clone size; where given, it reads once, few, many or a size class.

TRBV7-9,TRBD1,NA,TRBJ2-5,CASSRQGLQETQYF,TGTGCCAGCAGCAGACAGGGGCTCCAAGAGACCCAGTACTTC
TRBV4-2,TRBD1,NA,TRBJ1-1,CASSQGLGTGDTEAFF,TGTGCCAGCAGCCAAGGGTTGGGGACAGGCGACACTGAAGCTTTCTTT
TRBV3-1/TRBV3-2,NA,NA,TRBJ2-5,CASSQVGGSQETQYF,TGTGCCAGCAGCCAAGTTGGGGGGAGCCAAGAGACCCAGTACTTC
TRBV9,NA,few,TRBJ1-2,CASSVEDSPQSNYGYTF,TGTGCCAGCAGCGTAGAGGACTCACCACAGTCTAACTATGGCTACACCTTC
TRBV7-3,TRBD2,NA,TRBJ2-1,CASSFSSGGWNEQFF,TGTGCCAGCAGCTTCTCTAGCGGGGGGTGGAATGAGCAGTTCTTC
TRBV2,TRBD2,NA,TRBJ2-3,CASSPTSGGSRRDTQYF,TGTGCCAGCAGTCCTACTAGCGGGGGCTCCCGTAGGGATACGCAGTATTTT
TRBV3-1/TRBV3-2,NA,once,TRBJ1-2,CASSPFRGSYGYTF,TGTGCCAGCAGCCCTTTCCGGGGGTCCTATGGCTACACCTTC
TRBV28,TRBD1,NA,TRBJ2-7,CASSPGQGVYEQYF,TGTGCCAGCAGTCCAGGACAGGGTGTCTACGAGCAGTACTTC
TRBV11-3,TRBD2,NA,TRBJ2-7,CASSSTGTSGNQYF,TGTGCCAGCAGCTCCACCGGGACTAGCGGGAACCAGTACTTC
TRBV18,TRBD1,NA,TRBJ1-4,CASSPSGTANEKLFF,TGTGCCAGCTCACCGTCCGGGACAGCTAATGAAAAACTGTTTTTT
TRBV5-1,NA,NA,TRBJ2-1,CASSLGGSVVSYNEQFF,TGCGCCAGCAGCTTGGGGGGTTCAGTGGTATCCTACAATGAGCAGTTCTTC
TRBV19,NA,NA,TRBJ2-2,CASSTEGADTGELFF,TGTGCCAGTAGTACGGAAGGCGCCGACACCGGGGAGCTGTTTTTT
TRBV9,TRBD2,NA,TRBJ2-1,CASSVDGLAHNEQFF,TGTGCCAGCAGCGTAGATGGACTAGCCCACAATGAGCAGTTCTTC
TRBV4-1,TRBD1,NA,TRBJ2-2,CASSQDWTGVIGELFF,TGCGCCAGCAGCCAAGATTGGACAGGTGTCATCGGGGAGCTGTTTTTT
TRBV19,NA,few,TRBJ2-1,CASKTTGRPYNEQFF,TGTGCCAGTAAAACGACAGGCCGACCCTACAATGAGCAGTTCTTC
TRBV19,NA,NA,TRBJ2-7,CASSPSDSYEQYF,TGTGCCAGTAGCCCCTCGGACTCCTACGAGCAGTACTTC
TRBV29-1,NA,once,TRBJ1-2,CSVEREPPNYGYTF,TGCAGCGTTGAACGGGAGCCTCCTAACTATGGCTACACCTTC
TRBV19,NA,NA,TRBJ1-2,CASTLGGSNYGYTF,TGTGCCAGTACCCTAGGGGGTTCTAACTATGGCTACACCTTC
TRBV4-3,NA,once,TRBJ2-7,CASSQEGLLDSYEQYF,TGCGCCAGCAGCCAAGAAGGTCTATTGGACTCCTACGAGCAGTACTTC
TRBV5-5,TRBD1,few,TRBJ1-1,CASSFSGTGGTEAFF,TGTGCCAGCAGCTTTTCCGGGACAGGGGGCACTGAAGCTTTCTTT
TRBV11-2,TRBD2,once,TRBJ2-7,CASSLEALAGQSYEQYF,TGTGCCAGCAGCTTAGAGGCGTTAGCGGGGCAATCCTACGAGCAGTACTTC
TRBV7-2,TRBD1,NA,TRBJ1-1,CASSLDRQEAREAFF,TGTGCCAGCAGCCTGGACAGGCAGGAGGCCCGAGAGGCTTTCTTT
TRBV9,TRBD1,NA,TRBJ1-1,CASSRIPGQGNTEAFF,TGTGCCAGCAGCAGAATCCCGGGACAGGGGAACACTGAAGCTTTCTTT
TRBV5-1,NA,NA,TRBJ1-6,CASSLSPQSPLHF,TGCGCCAGCAGCTTGAGTCCGCAATCACCCCTCCACTTT
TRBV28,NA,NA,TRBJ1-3,CASSSKGSGNTIYF,TGTGCCAGCAGTTCGAAAGGTAGTGGAAACACCATATATTTT
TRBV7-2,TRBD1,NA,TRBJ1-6,CASSSMLTGVGSPLHF,TGTGCCAGCAGCTCAATGCTGACAGGGGTAGGTTCACCCCTCCACTTT
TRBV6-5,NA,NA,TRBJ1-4,CASRDGRGNEKLFF,TGTGCCAGCAGGGATGGTCGGGGGAATGAAAAACTGTTTTTT
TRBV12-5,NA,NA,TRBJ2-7,CASGLTWDRGVYEQYF,TGTGCTAGTGGTTTGACTTGGGATCGTGGGGTCTACGAGCAGTACTTC
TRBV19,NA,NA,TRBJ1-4,CASSSTGLNEKLFF,TGTGCCAGTAGTTCGACAGGTCTTAATGAAAAACTGTTTTTT
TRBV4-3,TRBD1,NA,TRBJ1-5,CASSQDPTGAVQPQHF,TGCGCCAGCAGCCAAGATCCGACAGGGGCGGTTCAGCCCCAGCATTTT
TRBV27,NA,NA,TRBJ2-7,CASSFGAGTSEQYF,TGTGCCAGCAGTTTCGGAGCCGGGACCTCCGAGCAGTACTTC